The 31 T cell receptor beta chains listed next were all sequenced from one sample in a study of OX40 agonist ivuxolimab in advanced cancers. The data were produced by immunoSEQ multiplex PCR, yet TCRdb's version contains in-frame clones alone and is incomplete. Seen here are approximately 78,000 clones, about 82% observed once, and the top ten hold approximately 6.9%. The source material was CD4+ or CD8+ T cells sorted from blood, sampled in a trial of the OX40 agonist ivuxolimab. The receptors here all came from an adult with an advanced solid tumor such as melanoma, head and neck, liver or kidney cancer.

The genes are TRBV27 and TRBJ2-2, with TRBD1 as a possible D gene (5 bases). Deletions cut 0 bases from V and 7 bases from J, with 6 bases between. The germline CDR1 and CDR2 sequences are MNHEY and SMNVEV (reference sequence). CDR3 size: 13 residues. The CDR3 loop is CASSLSTGGELFF. CDR3 sequence (DNA): TGTGCCAGCAGTTTATCCACAGGCGGGGAGCTGTTTTTT.

The rearrangement joins TRBV23-1 to TRBJ1-6, with D hard to call. TRBV23-1 counts as an open reading frame of uncertain function. The CDR3 runs 16 residues. The germline V and J ends were trimmed by 2 bases and 5 bases, with 13 bases remaining between them. The DNA for the CDR3 is TGCGCCAGCAGTCAAAACACCTTTCTAGATAATTCACCCCTCCACTTT. The encoded protein is CASSQNTFLDNSPLHF.

V and J are TRBV27 and TRBJ2-4; 11 positions agree with TRBD2. Germline-derived CDR1 and CDR2 are MNHEY and SMNVEV (reference sequence). The CDR3 runs 17 residues. J lost 0 bases, V lost 4 bases, and 5 bases had no gene match. The CDR3 protein is CASSSLAGGRAKNIQYF. CDR3 bases: TGTGCCAGCAGTTCGCTAGCGGGGGGTCGAGCCAAAAACATTCAGTACTTC.

This clone was observed a handful of times. The chain joins TRBV19 to TRBJ2-3; 14 bases map to TRBD2. Germline trimming cut 10 bases from V and 5 bases from J; bases unmatched to any gene: 8. The CDR3 covers 15 residues. Germline V gene lookup returns CDR1 LNHDA and CDR2 SQIVND (reference sequence). CDR3 residues: CATSRLAGGIDTQYF. CDR3 in DNA: TGTGCCACCTCGAGACTAGCGGGGGGGATAGATACGCAGTATTTT. The full variable domain, in which reference TRBV19 and TRBJ2-3 provide the parts outside the CDR3, is DGGITQSPKYLFRKEGQNVTLSCEQNLNHDAMYWYRQDPGQGLRLIYYSQIVNDFQKGDIAEGYSVSREKKESFPLTVTSAQKNPTAFYLCATSRLAGGIDTQYFGPGTRLTVL.

This clone was detected once. The chain employs TRBV29-1 and TRBJ1-2; D not certain. Germline assignment: CDR1 SQVTM and CDR2 ANQGSEA. The CDR3 is 15 amino acids. Deletions cut 7 bases from V and 4 bases from J, with 22 bases between. CDR3 bases: TGCAGCGCCTCGGCCCCGGGCGAAATCGGCTATGGCTACACCTTC. This gives the protein CSASAPGEIGYGYTF.

The chain joins TRBV5-1 to TRBJ1-3; TRBD1 aligns across 8 bases. Germline trimming cut 3 bases from V and 4 bases from J; bases unmatched to any gene: 9. The CDR3 covers 16 residues. Germline CDR1 is SGHRS and CDR2 is YFSETQ. The CDR3: CASSSAWTGSGNTIYF. The CDR3 region has the DNA TGCGCCAGCAGCTCTGCCTGGACAGGGTCCGGAAACACCATATATTTT.

Only a few counts were recorded for this clone. The chain has TRBV11-1 and TRBJ2-1; D unresolved. CDR3 size: 16 residues. V was shortened by 0 bases and J by 6 bases, with 15 bases between the two germline ends. Germline V gene sequence: CDR1 SGHAT, CDR2 FQDESV (reference sequence). The CDR3 is CASSLALGLLGNEQFF. The CDR3 DNA follows: TGTGCCAGCAGCTTAGCGCTCGGGTTGTTGGGCAATGAGCAGTTCTTC.

Concerning this clone: Other DNA sequences in the same sample also yield this CDR3. This chain links TRBV2 with TRBJ2-4; 14 bases are a match to TRBD2. Germline V lookup: CDR1 SNHLY, CDR2 FYNNEI. This CDR3 region has 17 residues. V was pared by 6 bases and J by 0 bases, with 4 bases of the junction left unmatched. The CDR3 DNA reads as TGTGCCAGCAGCTGGACTAGCGGGGGGCTAGCCAAAAACATTCAGTACTTC. Residues: CASSWTSGGLAKNIQYF.

This sequence joins TRBV6-5 and TRBJ1-5; perhaps TRBD1 as D (5 bases). Germline V gives CDR1 MNHEY, CDR2 SVGAGI. Deletions cut 0 bases from V and 5 bases from J, with 11 bases between. The CDR3 is made up of 15 amino acids. DNA of the CDR3: TGTGCCAGCAGTTACTCCCGACGGGGCGATCAGCCCCAGCATTTT. Amino acid sequence: CASSYSRRGDQPQHF.

J is TRBJ1-4 and V is TRBV4-1, with a possible D match to TRBD1 (5 bases). Germline-derived CDR1 and CDR2 are MGHRA and YSYEKL. The V end was cut by 0 bases, the J end by 4 bases, with 12 bases between. The CDR3 spans 16 residues. This chain's CDR3 is CASSQDFGTHNEKLFF. Here the CDR3 DNA reads TGCGCCAGCAGCCAAGATTTCGGGACTCATAATGAAAAACTGTTTTTT.

The gene calls are TRBV6-5 and TRBJ2-5, with D unclear. The CDR3 has 11 residues. V lost 4 bases and J 5 bases, leaving 5 bases between the germline ends. Germline V gene data show CDR1 as MNHEY and CDR2 as SVGAGI. CDR3 in DNA: TGTGCCAGCAGTTCGTCGGAGACCCAGTACTTC. Translated, it gives CASSSSETQYF.

J is TRBJ1-4 and V is TRBV5-4; no clear D. CDR1 is SGHNT and CDR2 is YYREEE in the germline V gene (reference sequence). The CDR3 has 17 amino acids. V lost 4 bases and J 0 bases, leaving 16 bases between the germline ends. The CDR3 region is CASSIDPVGATNEKLFF. In DNA, the CDR3 is TGTGCCAGCAGCATCGACCCGGTAGGCGCAACTAATGAAAAACTGTTTTTT.

This chain joins TRBV12-5 and TRBJ2-1; the D is unclear. The V gene lost 5 bases and the J gene lost 4 bases, with 6 bases spanning the gap. CDR1 is LGHNT and CDR2 is FRNRAP in the germline V gene. This CDR3 is 12 amino acids long. Written as DNA, the CDR3 is TGTGCTAGTGGTCTTGGATACAATGAGCAGTTCTTC. Protein product: CASGLGYNEQFF.

This clone came up a few times. V gene TRBV2 combines with J gene TRBJ1-1; D not certain. Germline CDR1 and CDR2: SNHLY and FYNNEI. This CDR3 is built from 12 residues. The V gene lost 4 bases and the J gene lost 1 base, with 4 bases spanning the gap. In DNA, the CDR3 is TGTGCCAGCAGTGCAGGGAACACTGAAGCTTTCTTT. Amino acids: CASSAGNTEAFF.

This clone was detected only a few times. The chain links TRBV7-9 to TRBJ1-3; 7 bases align to TRBD1. Trimming took 6 bases from V and 4 from J; bases not matched to a gene: 9. The CDR3 is 15 amino acids. CDR1 and CDR2 (germline): SEHNR, FQNEAQ (reference sequence). The CDR3 loop is CASSRQGITGNTIYF. CDR3 nucleotide sequence: TGTGCCAGCAGTCGACAGGGAATTACGGGAAACACCATATATTTT.

V and J are TRBV5-5 and TRBJ2-1; D possibly corresponds to TRBD1 (6 bases). CDR3 length: 15 residues. Germline values: CDR1 SGHKS, CDR2 YYEKEE (reference sequence). V was clipped by 4 bases and J by 5 bases, with 16 bases between them. CDR3 nucleotide sequence: TGTGCCAGCAGCCAGAGCCCAGGGGCCAACAATGAGCAGTTCTTC. This gives the protein CASSQSPGANNEQFF. The full variable domain, in which reference TRBV5-5 and TRBJ2-1 provide the parts outside the CDR3, is DAGVTQSPTHLIKTRGQQVTLRCSPISGHKSVSWYQQVLGQGPQFIFQYYEKEERGRGNFPDRFSARQFPNYSSELNVNALLLGDSALYLCASSQSPGANNEQFFGPGTRLTVL.

As DNA, the CDR3 is TGTGCCAGCAGCACCCGCCTCCGAACCCGCCCAAACACCGGGGAGCTGTTTTTT. As protein: CASSTRLRTRPNTGELFF. The J gene is TRBJ2-2, the V gene TRBV11-2; no definite D call. The CDR3 covers 18 residues. The germline CDR1 and CDR2 sequences are SGHAT and FQNNGV. The V end was cut by 5 bases, the J end by 2 bases, with 21 bases between.

To note about this clone: A junction end diverges from the germline sequence, so it may reflect a read error. This chain joins TRBV7-7 and TRBJ2-1, with D possibly being TRBD2 (5 bases). This CDR3 has 15 residues. Germline loops: CDR1 SSHAT, CDR2 FNYEAQ (reference sequence). The CDR3 is CASSLVPSPGNEQFF. DNA of the CDR3: TGTGCTAGCAGCTTAGTGCCTAGCCCTGGCAATGAGCAGTTCTTC. Full variable domain (rest looked up from reference TRBV7-7 and TRBJ2-1): GAGVSQSPRYKVTKRGQDVTLRCDPISSHATLYWYQQALGQGPEFLTYFNYEAQPDKSGLPSDRFSAERPEGSISTLTIQRTEQRDSAMYRCASSLVPSPGNEQFFGPGTRLTVL.

This chain links TRBV7-9 with TRBJ2-5, with a weak D call TRBD1 (6 bases). The CDR3 has 14 residues. Germline loops: CDR1 SEHNR, CDR2 FQNEAQ (reference sequence). Trimming left V 7 bases short and J 1 base short, with 13 bases between. The CDR3 DNA follows: TGTGCCAGCACTCAGGTGGACAGCCAAGAGACCCAGTACTTC. It specifies CASTQVDSQETQYF.

V and J are TRBV5-1 and TRBJ2-1, with 7 bases lining up with TRBD1. Looked up from germline, CDR1 is SGHRS and CDR2 is YFSETQ. The CDR3 has 16 amino acids. With 0 bases clipped from V and 3 bases from J, the junction kept 6 bases outside the gene matches. CDR3 sequence reads: CASSLEVTGDYNEQFF. CDR3 nucleotides: TGCGCCAGCAGCTTGGAGGTAACAGGGGACTACAATGAGCAGTTCTTC.

The V gene is TRBV14, the J gene TRBJ2-3, with TRBD1 as a possible D gene (6 bases). This CDR3 has 15 amino acids. Per germline, CDR1 SGHDN and CDR2 FVKESK. The V gene lost 4 bases and the J gene lost 1 base, with 12 bases spanning the gap. The CDR3 spells CASSRRDIGTDTQYF. CDR3 in DNA: TGTGCCAGCAGCCGCCGGGACATTGGCACAGATACGCAGTATTTT.

This chain links TRBV13 with TRBJ2-3, with TRBD2 matching over 10 bases. Trimming removed 7 bases from V and 5 bases from J; junction bases left unmatched: 6. Germline V lookup: CDR1 PRHDT, CDR2 FYEKMQ (reference sequence). CDR3 length: 14 residues. The CDR3 sequence: CASNPSGGGDTQYF. As DNA, the CDR3 is TGTGCCAGCAACCCTAGCGGGGGTGGAGATACGCAGTATTTT.

The V gene is TRBV6-1, the J gene TRBJ2-5; D is possibly TRBD1 or TRBD2 (6 bases each). TRBJ2-7 matches the DNA end more closely, so the J call is doubtful. This CDR3 is 13 amino acids long. Germline V lookup: CDR1 MNHNS, CDR2 SASEGT. The CDR3 DNA is TGTGCCAGCATCGGGGGCTCTCTCTACGAGCAGTACTTC. Translated, it gives CASIGGSLYEQYF.

The chain employs TRBV6-1 and TRBJ2-7; maybe TRBD1 (5 bases). Germline V CDR1 and CDR2: MNHNS, SASEGT. The V end lost 4 bases, the J end lost 5 bases, and 15 bases lay between the germline ends. CDR3 length equals 14 residues. CDR3 coding DNA: TGTGCCAGCAGTGGTCGGAACAGGCTAAACGAGCAGTACTTC. Amino acids: CASSGRNRLNEQYF.

This chain links TRBV19 with TRBJ2-7, with D maybe TRBD1 (5 bases). Germline V gene lookup returns CDR1 LNHDA and CDR2 SQIVND (reference sequence). The CDR3 extends over 13 amino acids. V lost 8 bases and J lost 3, with 14 bases in between. The DNA of the CDR3 is TGTGCCAGTTCAGGGCCGGGTAACTACGAGCAGTACTTC. This translates into CASSGPGNYEQYF.

V is TRBV19 and J is TRBJ2-1; the match to TRBD2 covers 15 bases. Germline trimming cut 9 bases from V and 1 base from J; bases unmatched to any gene: 7. CDR3 length equals 17 residues. Germline loops: CDR1 LNHDA, CDR2 SQIVND (reference sequence). CDR3 in DNA: TGTGCCAGCGCGAGGGGACTAGCGGGAGGATCCTACAATGAGCAGTTCTTC. Its protein product is CASARGLAGGSYNEQFF.

V usage is TRBV7-2 and J usage is TRBJ2-7; no definite D call. This CDR3 comprises 14 residues. Trimming removed 4 bases from V and 3 bases from J, with 13 bases in between. Looked up from germline, CDR1 is SGHTA and CDR2 is FQGNSA. The DNA for the CDR3 is TGTGCCAGCAGCTGGATCGGATCAAACTACGAGCAGTACTTC. This encodes CASSWIGSNYEQYF. Full variable domain (outside the CDR3, taken from reference TRBV7-2 and TRBJ2-7): GAGVSQSPSNKVTEKGKDVELRCDPISGHTALYWYRQSLGQGLEFLIYFQGNSAPDKSGLPSDRFSAERTGGSVSTLTIQRTQQEDSAVYLCASSWIGSNYEQYFGPGTRLTVT.

A remark on this clone: In the same sample, other DNA sequences code for this CDR3. The genes are TRBV18 and TRBJ1-2; D possibly corresponds to TRBD1 (6 bases). There are 14 residues in the CDR3. CDR1 is KGHSH, CDR2 LQKENI, per germline. Trimming removed 3 bases at V and 3 bases at J, with 11 bases between. The CDR3 DNA follows: TGTGCCAGCTCACCTCCAGGGGCGGACTATGGCTACACCTTC. It encodes CASSPPGADYGYTF.

This clone was seen only once. The chain employs TRBV7-9 and TRBJ1-5; 7 bases line up with TRBD1. Trimming at V came to 1 base and at J to 4 bases, leaving 4 bases not matched to a gene. Germline V gene data show CDR1 as SEHNR and CDR2 as FQNEAQ (reference sequence). The CDR3 covers 15 residues. As DNA, the CDR3 is TGTGCCAGCAGCTTAGACAACAGGGGTAATCAGCCCCAGCATTTT. The encoded protein is CASSLDNRGNQPQHF.

The CDR3 DNA is TGTGCCAGTAGTATAGGGGACAGGTTTAACTATGGCTACACCTTC. Translated: CASSIGDRFNYGYTF. This chain connects TRBV19 to TRBJ1-2; 8 bases match TRBD1. There are 15 residues in the CDR3. Germline trimming cut 1 base from V and 1 base from J; bases unmatched to any gene: 2. The germline CDR1 and CDR2 sequences are LNHDA and SQIVND (reference sequence).

The chain employs TRBV6-6 and TRBJ1-4, with 7 positions matching TRBD1. Germline CDR1 MNHNY, CDR2 SVGAGI (reference sequence). The CDR3 contains 15 residues. V was clipped by 6 bases and J by 11 bases; unmatched bases: 15. The CDR3 loop reads CASRDTGTANLKLFF. The DNA for the CDR3 is TGTGCCAGCAGAGACACCGGGACAGCTAACTTGAAACTGTTTTTT.